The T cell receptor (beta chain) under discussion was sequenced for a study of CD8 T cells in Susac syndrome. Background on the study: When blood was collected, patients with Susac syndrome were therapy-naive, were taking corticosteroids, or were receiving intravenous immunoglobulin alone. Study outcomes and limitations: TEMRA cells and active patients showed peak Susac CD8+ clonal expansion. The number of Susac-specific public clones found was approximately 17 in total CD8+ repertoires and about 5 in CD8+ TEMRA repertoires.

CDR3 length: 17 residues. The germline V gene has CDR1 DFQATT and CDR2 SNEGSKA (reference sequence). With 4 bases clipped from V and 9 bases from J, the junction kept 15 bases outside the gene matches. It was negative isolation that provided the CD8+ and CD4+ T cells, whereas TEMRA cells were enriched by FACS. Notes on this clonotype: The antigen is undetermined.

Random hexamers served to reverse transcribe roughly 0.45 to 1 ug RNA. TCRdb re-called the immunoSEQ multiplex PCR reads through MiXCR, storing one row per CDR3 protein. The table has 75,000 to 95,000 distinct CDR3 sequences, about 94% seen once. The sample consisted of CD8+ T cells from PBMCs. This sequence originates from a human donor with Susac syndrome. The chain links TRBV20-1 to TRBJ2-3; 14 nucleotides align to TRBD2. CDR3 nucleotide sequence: TGCAGTGCTACCCGGACTAGCGGGGGGCCAAGTTATGGGACGCAGTATTTT. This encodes CSATRTSGGPSYGTQYF.